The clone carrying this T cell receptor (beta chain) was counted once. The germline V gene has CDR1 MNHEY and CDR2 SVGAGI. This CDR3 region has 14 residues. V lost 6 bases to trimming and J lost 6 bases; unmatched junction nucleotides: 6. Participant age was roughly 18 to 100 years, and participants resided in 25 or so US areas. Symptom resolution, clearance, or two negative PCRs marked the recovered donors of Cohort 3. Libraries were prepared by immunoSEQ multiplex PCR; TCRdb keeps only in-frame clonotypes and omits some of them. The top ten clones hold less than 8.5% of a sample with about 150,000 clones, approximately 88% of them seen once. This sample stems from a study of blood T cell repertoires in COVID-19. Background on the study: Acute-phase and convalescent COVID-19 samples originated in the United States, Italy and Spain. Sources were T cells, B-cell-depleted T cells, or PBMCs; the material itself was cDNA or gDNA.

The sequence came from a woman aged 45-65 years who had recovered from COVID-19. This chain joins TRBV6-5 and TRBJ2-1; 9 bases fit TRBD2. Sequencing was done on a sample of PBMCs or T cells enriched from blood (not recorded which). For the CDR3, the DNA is TGTGCCAGCAGGAGCGGGGGGAGGGTCAATGAGCAGTTCTTC. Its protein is CASRSGGRVNEQFF.